One and the same sample provided the 23 T cell receptor beta chains below, sequenced in a study of Ad26.COV2.S vaccination and SARS-CoV-2 variants. Clones were read by immunoSEQ multiplex PCR, and TCRdb kept only the in-frame ones, dropping some. Of about 180,000 clones detected, roughly 89% appear once; the ten largest clones hold approximately 6%. The sequencing used peripheral blood, collected after recovery from COVID-19. The receptors were sampled from a human donor who had recovered from COVID-19.

V gene TRBV3-1 (or the pseudogene TRBV3-2) combines with J gene TRBJ1-2; D gene ambiguous. The CDR3 runs to 13 residues. The germline CDR1 and CDR2 sequences are LGHDT and YNNKEL (reference sequence). V lost 3 bases to trimming and J lost 2 bases, with 7 bases between them. The DNA for the CDR3 is TGTGCCAGCAGCCAGGTCAGGAACTATGGCTACACCTTC. This gives the protein CASSQVRNYGYTF.

The chain uses TRBV6-5 and TRBJ1-5, with a tentative D call TRBD1 (5 bases). From germline, CDR1 is MNHEY and CDR2 SVGAGI. V was cut by 0 bases and J by 6 bases, with 12 bases left in between. The CDR3 covers 15 residues. The CDR3 DNA follows: TGTGCCAGCAGTTACTCGAGGGGTTCGGGTCAGCCCCAGCATTTT. Protein sequence: CASSYSRGSGQPQHF.

V gene TRBV3-1 (or the pseudogene TRBV3-2) combines with J gene TRBJ2-3; D is undetermined. Germline-derived CDR1 and CDR2 are LGHDT and YNNKEL (reference sequence). CDR3 length: 12 residues. V lost 1 base to trimming and J lost 7 bases, with 6 bases between them. CDR3 sequence (DNA): TGTGCCAGCAGCCAAGCCTTAAATACGCAGTATTTT. This translates into CASSQALNTQYF.

This chain joins TRBV4-1 and TRBJ2-3; D call uncertain. The CDR3 sequence is 16 residues long. The ends were cut back, 1 base at V and 0 bases at J, with 11 bases in the middle. Germline V lookup: CDR1 MGHRA, CDR2 YSYEKL. CDR3 loop: CASSQGSTPSTDTQYF. The CDR3, as DNA: TGCGCCAGCAGCCAAGGGTCTACCCCTAGCACAGATACGCAGTATTTT.

This chain joins TRBV28 and TRBJ1-1; TRBD1 agrees at 9 bases. Germline values: CDR1 MDHEN, CDR2 SYDVKM. CDR3 length equals 15 residues. The ends lost 4 bases at V and 2 bases at J; junction bases unmatched: 5. CDR3 nucleotides: TGTGCCAGCAGTTCGGGGGGACAGGGAAACACTGAAGCTTTCTTT. The encoded protein is CASSSGGQGNTEAFF.

This clone was counted only a few times. The rearrangement joins TRBV20-1 to TRBJ1-6; weak D call: TRBD1 (6 bases). Germline CDR1 reads DFQATT; CDR2 reads SNEGSKA (reference sequence). The germline V and J ends were trimmed by 3 bases and 0 bases, with 18 bases remaining between them. The CDR3 runs 18 residues. CDR3 protein: CSASGQGHVSSYNSPLHF. The CDR3 bases are TGCAGTGCTAGTGGGCAGGGACACGTTAGCTCCTATAATTCACCCCTCCACTTT.

The CDR3 DNA sequence: TGTGCCAGCAGCCAAGCTCCGGGACAGACCTCCTACGAGCAGTACTTC. Translated: CASSQAPGQTSYEQYF. This chain uses TRBV4-2 with TRBJ2-7, with 7 bases matching TRBD1. The CDR3 contains 16 residues. With V trimmed by 1 base and J by 0 bases, 6 bases remained unmatched. The germline gives CDR1 LGHNA, CDR2 YNFKEQ.

V is TRBV6-5 and J is TRBJ1-1, with unresolved D. The V end lost 0 bases, the J end lost 5 bases, and 4 bases lay between the germline ends. The CDR3 has 12 amino acids. Germline CDR1 reads MNHEY; CDR2 reads SVGAGI. CDR3: CASSYSRTEAFF. CDR3 nucleotides: TGTGCCAGCAGTTACTCACGGACTGAAGCTTTCTTT.

This chain connects TRBV5-1 to TRBJ2-7; 8 bases agree with TRBD1. The length of the CDR3 is 16 residues. V shed 0 bases, J shed 2 bases, and the junction held 7 bases outside the gene matches. The germline V gene has CDR1 SGHRS and CDR2 YFSETQ. CDR3 bases: TGCGCCAGCAGCTTGGGTCCCCAGGGGGCCACCTACGAGCAGTACTTC. This gives the protein CASSLGPQGATYEQYF.

This clone was observed a single time. The chain uses TRBV10-3 and TRBJ2-2, with 14 bases fitting TRBD2. In germline, CDR1 is ENHRY, CDR2 SYGVKD. This CDR3 is built from 16 residues. With 8 bases clipped from V and 4 bases from J, the junction kept 6 bases outside the gene matches. In DNA form, the CDR3 reads TGTGCCATCCCTGGGACTAGCGGGAGAGGCACCGGGGAGCTGTTTTTT. Translating it yields CAIPGTSGRGTGELFF.

The J gene is TRBJ1-2, the V gene TRBV5-6, with D possibly matching TRBD1 (6 bases). CDR3 size: 11 residues. Trimming stripped 2 bases from V and 8 bases from J, with 7 bases between. Germline V CDR1 and CDR2: SGHDT, YYEEEE. The CDR3 protein is CASSLRGGYTF. As DNA, the CDR3 is TGTGCCAGCAGCTTAAGGGGGGGCTACACCTTC. Drawing the rest from reference TRBV5-6 and TRBJ1-2, the complete variable domain is DAGVTQSPTHLIKTRGQQVTLRCSPKSGHDTVSWYQQALGQGPQFIFQYYEEEERQRGNFPDRFSGHQFPNYSSELNVNALLLGDSALYLCASSLRGGYTFGSGTRLTVV.

The chain couples TRBV5-1 to TRBJ2-5; D ambiguous. V was pared by 0 bases and J by 2 bases, with 5 bases between. The CDR3 is made up of 13 amino acids. CDR1 is SGHRS, CDR2 YFSETQ, per germline. CDR3 DNA sequence: TGCGCCAGCAGCTTGGTGGTTCAAGAGACCCAGTACTTC. It codes for CASSLVVQETQYF. Looking up the rest from reference TRBV5-1 and TRBJ2-5 gives the full variable domain: KAGVTQTPRYLIKTRGQQVTLSCSPISGHRSVSWYQQTPGQGLQFLFEYFSETQRNKGNFPGRFSGRQFSNSRSEMNVSTLELGDSALYLCASSLVVQETQYFGPGTRLLVL.

The chain carries TRBV27 and TRBJ2-3, with 9 nucleotides matching TRBD2. Germline CDR1 reads MNHEY; CDR2 reads SMNVEV (reference sequence). The CDR3 has 15 residues. V was clipped by 7 bases and J by 0 bases; unmatched bases: 5. The DNA for the CDR3 is TGTGCCAGCAACCTAGCGGGAACTAGCACAGATACGCAGTATTTT. This codes for CASNLAGTSTDTQYF.

As regards this clone: Mismatch with germline at one junction end may stem from a read error. The chain is built from TRBV7-8 and TRBJ2-5, with D hard to call. The CDR3 is 13 residues long. CDR1 and CDR2 (germline): SGHVS, FQNEAQ. Written as DNA, the CDR3 is TGTGCCAGCAGCTCAACACCCCAAAAGACCCAGTACTTC. Protein product: CASSSTPQKTQYF.

The V and J genes are TRBV3-1 (or the pseudogene TRBV3-2) and TRBJ1-1; D gene uncertain. Germline V gives CDR1 LGHDT, CDR2 YNNKEL (reference sequence). The CDR3 has 13 amino acids. V shed 1 base and J shed 6 bases, with 9 bases lying between them. The CDR3 protein is CASSQGQSAEAFF. The CDR3 DNA reads as TGTGCCAGCAGCCAAGGACAATCGGCTGAAGCTTTCTTT.

The chain links TRBV3-1 (or the pseudogene TRBV3-2) to TRBJ2-1; 12 bases agree with TRBD2. Trimming took 5 bases from V and 10 from J; bases not matched to a gene: 6. The germline V gene encodes CDR1 LGHDT and CDR2 YNNKEL (reference sequence). CDR3 length: 14 amino acids. The CDR3 is CASSSSGGAGEQFF. CDR3 sequence (DNA): TGTGCCAGCAGCTCTAGCGGGGGGGCCGGGGAGCAGTTCTTC.

The V call is TRBV10-3, the J call TRBJ1-2, with 8 bases aligning to TRBD1. This CDR3 region has 14 residues. Germline V gene sequence: CDR1 ENHRY, CDR2 SYGVKD. The V gene end was trimmed by 4 bases and the J gene end by 7 bases; junction bases not matched to a gene: 8. The CDR3 region is CAISVLDREAGYTF. In DNA, the CDR3 is TGTGCCATCAGTGTATTGGACAGGGAGGCTGGCTACACCTTC.

The chain couples TRBV6-2 or TRBV6-3 to TRBJ2-7; D is unresolved. The V end was cut by 3 bases, the J end by 0 bases, with 6 bases between. Per the germline V gene, CDR1 is MNHEY and CDR2 is SVGEGT. The CDR3 consists of 13 residues. The CDR3 is CASSYQFSYEQYF. The DNA of the CDR3 is TGTGCCAGCAGTTATCAGTTCTCCTACGAGCAGTACTTC.

This sequence joins TRBV4-2 and TRBJ2-1, with 7 positions matching TRBD1. This CDR3 is built from 17 residues. Germline V gives CDR1 LGHNA, CDR2 YNFKEQ. V gave up 0 bases and J gave up 4 bases; unmatched junction bases: 9. The DNA of the CDR3 is TGTGCCAGCAGCCAAGATGGTGGCAGGGACAGATACAATGAGCAGTTCTTC. Protein sequence: CASSQDGGRDRYNEQFF.

The V and J genes are TRBV5-4 and TRBJ2-2; 11 bases are a match to TRBD2. There are 16 residues in the CDR3. Looked up from germline, CDR1 is SGHNT and CDR2 is YYREEE (reference sequence). The V and J ends lost 4 bases and 4 bases, in that order; junction bases with no gene match: 6. Written as DNA, the CDR3 is TGTGCCAGCAGCCCCCCCGGACTAGCGGGCACCGGGGAGCTGTTTTTT. This gives the protein CASSPPGLAGTGELFF. The variable domain in full, completed from reference TRBV5-4 and TRBJ2-2, reads ETGVTQSPTHLIKTRGQQVTLRCSSQSGHNTVSWYQQALGQGPQFIFQYYREEENGRGNFPPRFSGLQFPNYSSELNVNALELDDSALYLCASSPPGLAGTGELFFGEGSRLTVL.

The chain couples TRBV7-9 to TRBJ2-5; TRBD1 agrees at 8 bases. V shed 6 bases and J 4 bases; nucleotides not matched to a gene: 7. From germline, CDR1 is SEHNR and CDR2 FQNEAQ (reference sequence). The CDR3 is 14 amino acids. The CDR3 region is CASSPDRGRETQYF. The CDR3 DNA is TGTGCCAGCAGTCCCGACAGGGGCCGAGAGACCCAGTACTTC.

The CDR3 is CASSQDTGSSPLHF. The CDR3 DNA follows: TGTGCCAGCAGCCAAGACACGGGAAGTTCACCCCTCCACTTT. This chain uses TRBV14 with TRBJ1-6; no clear D gene. Germline assignment: CDR1 SGHDN and CDR2 FVKESK. V was shortened by 0 bases and J by 9 bases, with 9 bases between the two germline ends. This CDR3 comprises 14 residues.

The chain employs TRBV6-1 and TRBJ2-7, with 8 bases lining up with TRBD1. This CDR3 comprises 16 residues. CDR1 and CDR2 (germline): MNHNS, SASEGT. The ends lost 1 base at V and 2 bases at J; junction bases unmatched: 7. This CDR3 reads CASSEVGQGAPYEQYF. The CDR3 DNA reads as TGTGCCAGCAGTGAAGTGGGGCAGGGGGCTCCCTACGAGCAGTACTTC.